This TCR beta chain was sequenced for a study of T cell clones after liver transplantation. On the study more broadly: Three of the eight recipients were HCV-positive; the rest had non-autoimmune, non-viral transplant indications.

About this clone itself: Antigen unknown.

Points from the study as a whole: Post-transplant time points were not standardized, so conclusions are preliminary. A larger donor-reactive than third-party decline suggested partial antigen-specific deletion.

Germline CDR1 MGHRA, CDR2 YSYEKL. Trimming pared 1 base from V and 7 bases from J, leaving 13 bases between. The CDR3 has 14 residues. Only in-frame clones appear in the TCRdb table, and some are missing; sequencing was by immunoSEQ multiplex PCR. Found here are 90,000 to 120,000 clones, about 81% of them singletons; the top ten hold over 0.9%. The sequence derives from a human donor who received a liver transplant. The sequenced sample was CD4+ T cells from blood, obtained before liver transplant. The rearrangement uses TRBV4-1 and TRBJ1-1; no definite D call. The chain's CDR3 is CASSQATAKVEAFF. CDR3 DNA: TGCGCCAGCAGCCAAGCCACCGCGAAGGTTGAAGCTTTCTTT.